The rows below give T cell receptor beta chains drawn from one sample of a study of T cells in Graves' hyperthyroidism and ophthalmopathy. One entry per CDR3 protein, called by TCRdb with MiXCR from the multiplex PCR reads. The data contain more than 550,000 distinct CDR3 sequences, 40% to 55% of them singletons. The sequenced material came from peripheral blood or thyroid tissue (not recorded which). The receptors were gathered from an adult man with Graves' disease, either hyperthyroidism or ophthalmopathy (not recorded which). CDR3s include the opening cysteine and the closing phenylalanine or tryptophan. A D gene is named only where the DNA matches it firmly. Where a row states a size, it is once, few, many or the class of an expanded clone; other rows omit it.

v_gene,abundance,d_gene,j_gene,CDR3aa,CDR3nt
TRBV12-3/TRBV12-4,many,.,TRBJ2-5,CASSLKGGETQYF,TGTGCCAGCAGTTTGAAGGGTGGAGAGACCCAGTACTTC
TRBV7-2,.,TRBD1,TRBJ1-6,CASGDTGDPDSYNSPLHF,TGTGCCAGCGGTGATACAGGGGATCCGGACTCCTATAATTCACCCCTCCACTTT
TRBV5-1,.,.,TRBJ1-1,CASSLVGGVKSTEAFF,TGCGCCAGCAGCTTGGTAGGGGGTGTGAAATCCACTGAAGCTTTCTTT
TRBV2,.,TRBD1,TRBJ1-4,CATRIGQGSEKLFF,TGTGCCACCAGAATTGGACAGGGCAGCGAAAAACTGTTTTTT
TRBV29-1,few,.,TRBJ2-6,CSVEVRGTSRSGADVLTF,TGCAGCGTTGAAGTACGGGGGACATCCCGCTCTGGGGCCGACGTCCTGACTTTC
TRBV10-3,few,.,TRBJ2-7,CASSYNEASPSYEQYF,TGTGCCAGCAGTTACAACGAGGCCTCACCCTCCTACGAGCAGTACTTC
TRBV29-1,many,.,TRBJ1-1,CSVTTEAFF,TGCAGCGTGACTACTGAAGCTTTCTTT
TRBV13,.,.,TRBJ2-7,CASSQRDFLITHEQYF,TGTGCCAGCAGCCAAAGGGACTTCTTGATTACCCACGAGCAGTACTTC
TRBV7-9,few,.,TRBJ2-7,CASSLGGREQYF,TGTGCCAGCAGTCTTGGGGGGCGCGAGCAGTACTTC
TRBV20-1,many,.,TRBJ1-3,CSASGHSGNTIYF,TGCAGTGCTAGCGGCCACTCTGGAAACACCATATATTTT
TRBV15,many,.,TRBJ1-5,CATSRPGGYNQPQHF,TGTGCCACCAGCAGACCTGGGGGATACAATCAGCCCCAGCATTTT
TRBV7-9,few,TRBD1,TRBJ2-7,CASSIQGQTLGEQYF,TGTGCCAGCAGCATCCAGGGACAGACCCTAGGCGAGCAGTACTTC
TRBV7-8,.,TRBD2,TRBJ2-7,CASSLALAAGIGEQYF,TGTGCCAGCAGCTTGGCCCTCGCAGCGGGGATAGGCGAGCAGTACTTC
TRBV9,many,.,TRBJ1-1,CASSQRGGGTEAFF,TGTGCCAGCAGCCAACGGGGCGGGGGCACTGAAGCTTTCTTT
TRBV12-3/TRBV12-4,.,TRBD1,TRBJ1-4,CASSQTQGDEKLFF,TGTGCCAGCAGCCAGACACAGGGGGACGAAAAACTGTTTTTT
TRBV25-1,.,.,TRBJ2-6,CASSELAGMSSGANVLTF,TGTGCCAGCAGTGAATTGGCAGGGATGAGCTCTGGGGCCAACGTCCTGACTTTC
TRBV20-1,many,.,TRBJ2-7,CSARVGGGEQYF,TGCAGTGCTAGAGTGGGAGGGGGCGAGCAGTACTTC
TRBV12-3/TRBV12-4,.,TRBD2,TRBJ2-7,CASSFIAGGSSYEQYF,TGTGCCAGCAGTTTTATAGCGGGGGGGTCCTCCTACGAGCAGTACTTC
TRBV24-1,few,.,TRBJ1-1,CATLLGREAFF,TGTGCCACCCTATTGGGGAGAGAGGCTTTCTTT
TRBV11-2,.,.,TRBJ2-7,CASSTTTSSPYEQYF,TGTGCCAGCAGCACAACGACCTCCTCACCCTACGAGCAGTACTTC
TRBV15,.,.,TRBJ1-5,CATSRERGFNQPQHF,TGTGCCACCAGCAGAGAGCGGGGTTTCAATCAGCCCCAGCATTTT
TRBV15,.,.,TRBJ2-5,CATSSLTGGETQYF,TGTGCCACCAGCAGCCTGACCGGTGGAGAGACCCAGTACTTC
TRBV6-1,.,TRBD1,TRBJ1-6,CASSQGQGHSPLHF,TGTGCCAGCAGTCAGGGACAGGGGCATTCACCCCTCCACTTT
TRBV7-3,.,.,TRBJ2-7,CASSLTFTYEQYF,TGTGCCAGCAGCCTAACCTTCACCTACGAGCAGTACTTC
TRBV7-9,.,TRBD2,TRBJ2-5,CASSYGGAQYF,TGTGCCAGCAGCTACGGGGGGGCCCAGTACTTC
TRBV7-9,.,.,TRBJ1-4,CASSLKPKKLFF,TGTGCCAGCAGCCTAAAGCCGAAAAAACTGTTTTTT
TRBV29-1,.,.,TRBJ1-2,CSVEDFGGYTF,TGCAGCGTTGAAGATTTCGGGGGCTACACCTTC
TRBV7-9,.,TRBD1,TRBJ1-3,CASTSDTGDGNTIYF,TGTGCCAGCACGTCGGACACAGGGGATGGAAACACCATATATTTT
TRBV10-3,many,TRBD1,TRBJ1-4,CATWTGEYEKLFF,TGTGCCACCTGGACAGGGGAGTATGAAAAACTGTTTTTT
TRBV15,.,TRBD1,TRBJ1-6,CATSRHGTGANSPLHF,TGTGCCACCAGCAGACACGGGACAGGGGCGAATTCACCCCTCCACTTT
TRBV11-2,.,.,TRBJ2-6,CASPGAGGDLTF,TGTGCCAGCCCCGGGGCAGGGGGGGACCTGACTTTC
TRBV5-1,.,.,TRBJ1-4,CASRPGPENEKLFF,TGCGCCAGCAGACCGGGGCCTGAAAATGAAAAACTGTTTTTT
TRBV20-1,few,.,TRBJ1-1,CSAKMAQGNTEAFF,TGCAGTGCTAAGATGGCGCAGGGAAACACTGAAGCTTTCTTT
TRBV20-1,.,.,TRBJ1-6,CSARDTHNNSPLHF,TGCAGTGCTAGAGATACCCATAATAATTCACCCCTCCACTTT
TRBV19,.,TRBD1,TRBJ1-1,CASCKGTANTEAFF,TGTGCCAGTTGCAAAGGGACAGCGAACACTGAAGCTTTCTTT
TRBV2,.,TRBD1,TRBJ1-1,CASSEEGQYTEAFF,TGTGCCAGCAGTGAAGAGGGACAGTACACTGAAGCTTTCTTT
TRBV9,.,.,TRBJ1-1,CASSVAPTRGRSTEAFF,TGTGCCAGCAGCGTAGCCCCGACTAGAGGGCGAAGCACTGAAGCTTTCTTT
TRBV7-9,.,.,TRBJ1-1,CASSLERGRGTEAFF,TGTGCCAGCAGCTTAGAGCGGGGGCGCGGCACTGAAGCTTTCTTT
TRBV11-2,few,.,TRBJ1-6,CASSSGSVLYNSPLHF,TGTGCCAGCAGCTCCGGGTCTGTACTCTATAATTCACCCCTCCACTTT
TRBV13,many,.,TRBJ1-1,CASSLGRGAFF,TGTGCCAGCAGCTTAGGCCGGGGCGCTTTCTTT
TRBV29-1,.,TRBD1,TRBJ1-1,CSVSETGGFTEAFF,TGCAGCGTTTCAGAGACAGGGGGCTTTACTGAAGCTTTCTTT
TRBV5-4,few,.,TRBJ2-5,CASRGRDEGYQETQYF,TGTGCCAGCAGGGGACGGGACGAGGGGTACCAAGAGACCCAGTACTTC
TRBV6-5,.,TRBD1,TRBJ1-1,CASRGQGALAFF,TGTGCCAGCCGCGGGCAGGGGGCTCTAGCTTTCTTT
TRBV20-1,.,TRBD1,TRBJ1-2,CSASPDRGANYGYTF,TGCAGTGCGTCGCCGGACAGGGGGGCTAACTATGGCTACACCTTC
TRBV15,.,.,TRBJ2-7,CATSGWGAAYEQYF,TGTGCCACCAGTGGGTGGGGGGCCGCCTACGAGCAGTACTTC